These 18 T cell receptor beta chains originate from one sample sequenced in a study of control samples from healthy donors and cancer patients. The table came from immunoSEQ multiplex PCR; TCRdb's copy has only in-frame clones and leaves some out. The data show about 68,000 clones, 83% seen once. The material sequenced was blood. The receptor set was obtained from a man aged 55 to 69 in good health.

V is TRBV13 and J is TRBJ2-1; 8 bases match TRBD2. J gave up 1 base and V 1 base, and 3 bases lay outside the gene matches. Germline CDR1 and CDR2: PRHDT and FYEKMQ (reference sequence). The length of the CDR3 is 16 residues. In nucleotides, the CDR3 is TGTGCCAGCAGCTTAGCAGCGGGAGAATCCTACAATGAGCAGTTCTTC. It translates to CASSLAAGESYNEQFF.

This clone was detected once. A clone one base away is much larger, so this may be a read error. The V call is TRBV19, the J call TRBJ1-3, with D unclear. Germline values: CDR1 LNHDA, CDR2 SQIVND (reference sequence). CDR3 size: 15 residues. In DNA form, the CDR3 reads TGTGCCAGTATGAATACCCTCCTCTCTGGAAACATCATATATTTT. This translates into CASMNTLLSGNIIYF.

The chain carries TRBV9 and TRBJ2-2; D not certain. With 2 bases removed from V and 6 bases from J, the gap between germline ends came to 11 bases. CDR3 size: 14 residues. Germline-derived CDR1 and CDR2 are SGDLS and YYNGEE. As DNA, the CDR3 is TGTGCCAGCAGCGTCTTCGGTGACCCCGGGGAGCTGTTTTTT. It encodes CASSVFGDPGELFF. Full variable domain (rest looked up from reference TRBV9 and TRBJ2-2): DSGVTQTPKHLITATGQRVTLRCSPRSGDLSVYWYQQSLDQGLQFLIQYYNGEERAKGNILERFSAQQFPDLHSELNLSSLELGDSALYFCASSVFGDPGELFFGEGSRLTVL.

The chain links TRBV9 to TRBJ2-2; D remains ambiguous. Germline CDR1 SGDLS, CDR2 YYNGEE. The CDR3 consists of 12 residues. V lost 7 bases and J lost 6, with 10 bases in between. The CDR3 DNA follows: TGTGCCAGCTCTAGGACCGCCGGGGAGCTGTTTTTT. This gives the protein CASSRTAGELFF.

The table lists this clone with a few counts. J is TRBJ2-4 and V is TRBV25-1; 10 bases agree with TRBD1. Losses at the gene ends were 6 bases for V and 10 bases for J; bases not matched to a gene: 9. The CDR3 sequence is 14 residues long. In germline, CDR1 is MGHDK, CDR2 SYGVNS. The CDR3 protein is CASSATGTGEIQYF. CDR3 DNA: TGTGCCAGCAGCGCAACCGGGACAGGGGAAATTCAGTACTTC.

The rearrangement uses TRBV2 and TRBJ1-6; possible D gene TRBD1, 5 bases. V lost 4 bases and J 7 bases, leaving 20 bases between the germline ends. This CDR3 spans 17 amino acids. Germline CDR1 is SNHLY and CDR2 is FYNNEI. The CDR3 nucleotides read TGTGCCAGCAGTGCCCGGGACCCAAAGTTTTGGAATTCACCCCTCCACTTT. Translated: CASSARDPKFWNSPLHF.

The sample holds one count of this clone. V gene TRBV18 combines with J gene TRBJ2-6, with 9 bases fitting TRBD1. Per the germline V gene, CDR1 is KGHSH and CDR2 is LQKENI. This CDR3 is built from 18 residues. The trim removed 5 bases at V and 2 bases at J, leaving 10 bases unmatched. The CDR3 loop reads CASSSPGTGLAGANVLTF. For the CDR3, the DNA is TGTGCCAGCTCATCGCCCGGGACAGGGTTAGCTGGGGCCAACGTCCTGACTTTC.

The chain combines TRBV14 with TRBJ1-3; D not certain. CDR3 size: 15 residues. V was trimmed by 3 bases and J by 2 bases, leaving 11 bases between them. Germline V lookup: CDR1 SGHDN, CDR2 FVKESK. For the CDR3, the DNA is TGTGCCAGCAGCCAGGGCGGGTTCCCTGGAAACACCATATATTTT. Protein: CASSQGGFPGNTIYF. The full variable domain, rest sourced from reference TRBV14 and TRBJ1-3, is EAGVTQFPSHSVIEKGQTVTLRCDPISGHDNLYWYRRVMGKEIKFLLHFVKESKQDESGMPNNRFLAERTGGTYSTLKVQPAELEDSGVYFCASSQGGFPGNTIYFGEGSWLTVV.

Notes on this clone: The sample contains more than one DNA sequence encoding this CDR3. V gene TRBV6-5 combines with J gene TRBJ2-3; D is ambiguous. The CDR3 is 15 amino acids. V shed 4 bases and J shed 0 bases, with 11 bases lying between them. Looked up from germline, CDR1 is MNHEY and CDR2 is SVGAGI. CDR3 amino acids: CASSFFSGSTDTQYF. DNA for the CDR3: TGTGCCAGCAGTTTCTTTAGTGGGAGCACAGATACGCAGTATTTT.

The chain employs TRBV11-3 and TRBJ1-3; D might be TRBD1 (6 bases). Germline lookup yields CDR1 SGHNT and CDR2 YENEEA. V dropped 3 bases and J dropped 2 bases, with 8 bases sitting between them. The CDR3 totals 14 residues. The CDR3 sequence is CASSFSGAGNTIYF. For the CDR3, the DNA is TGTGCCAGCAGCTTTTCAGGGGCTGGAAACACCATATATTTT.

The gene calls are TRBV19 and TRBJ2-5, with TRBD2 matching over 15 bases. The CDR3 length is 19 residues. From germline, CDR1 is LNHDA and CDR2 SQIVND (reference sequence). With V trimmed by 4 bases and J by 1 base, 10 bases remained unmatched. This CDR3 reads CASSRTSGRARRPQETQYF. In DNA, the CDR3 is TGTGCCAGTAGTAGGACTAGCGGGAGGGCCCGAAGACCCCAAGAGACCCAGTACTTC.

J is TRBJ2-1 and V is TRBV4-3; 11 nucleotides line up with TRBD2. CDR1 and CDR2 (germline): LGHNA, YSLEER. This CDR3 is 17 amino acids long. The ends lost 0 bases at V and 4 bases at J; junction bases unmatched: 5. CDR3 protein: CASSQDGGTSGYNEQFF. The CDR3 DNA is TGCGCCAGCAGCCAAGATGGTGGGACTAGCGGATACAATGAGCAGTTCTTC.

The rearrangement links TRBV28 to TRBJ1-4; D is unresolved. Trimming removed 8 bases from V and 0 bases from J, with 4 bases in between. The CDR3 has 12 residues. Germline CDR1 reads MDHEN; CDR2 reads SYDVKM. The CDR3 spells CASATTNEKLFF. The CDR3 DNA reads as TGTGCCAGCGCTACAACTAATGAAAAACTGTTTTTT.

This clone has only a few counts. The rearrangement links TRBV5-1 to TRBJ2-3; D may be TRBD1 or TRBD2 (5 bases each). The CDR3 length is 15 residues. CDR1 is SGHRS, CDR2 YFSETQ, per germline. Trimming pared 2 bases from V and 0 bases from J, leaving 10 bases between. CDR3: CASSFGTASTDTQYF. CDR3 coding DNA: TGCGCCAGCAGCTTCGGGACGGCGAGCACAGATACGCAGTATTTT.

This clone has just one count. The rearrangement links TRBV19 to TRBJ1-5; no clear D gene. Trimming cost V 3 bases and J 1 base, with 10 bases left between them. CDR1 and CDR2 from the germline V gene are LNHDA and SQIVND (reference sequence). The CDR3 consists of 15 residues. The CDR3 loop reads CASSITGISNQPQHF. The CDR3 nucleotides read TGTGCCAGTAGTATCACCGGGATAAGCAATCAGCCCCAGCATTTT.

The rearrangement links TRBV7-2 to TRBJ2-4; TRBD1 is a possible D gene (5 bases). CDR1 and CDR2 (germline): SGHTA, FQGNSA. V was cut by 5 bases and J by 0 bases, with 11 bases left in between. The CDR3 has 15 residues. CDR3 region: CASSLSQGAKNIQYF. The CDR3 DNA sequence: TGTGCCAGCAGCCTCAGCCAGGGAGCCAAAAACATTCAGTACTTC.

The CDR3 here is CASSFSGRGYNEQFF. The CDR3 DNA reads as TGTGCCAGCAGCTTTAGCGGGAGGGGCTACAATGAGCAGTTCTTC. The J gene is TRBJ2-1, the V gene TRBV3-1 (or the pseudogene TRBV3-2), with 11 bases identical to TRBD2. Germline CDR1 reads LGHDT; CDR2 reads YNNKEL (reference sequence). The CDR3 has 15 residues. J lost 3 bases, V lost 5 bases, and 3 bases had no gene match.

The rearrangement links TRBV28 to TRBJ2-2; D uncertain. The CDR3 loop spans 15 amino acids. V was cut by 7 bases and J by 0 bases, with 12 bases left in between. From germline, CDR1 is MDHEN and CDR2 SYDVKM. CDR3 bases: TGTGCCAGCATCACATGGGGTGCGAACACCGGGGAGCTGTTTTTT. It specifies CASITWGANTGELFF.